This record concerns one TCR beta chain sequence. This clonotype has more than one count but fewer than ten. No cognate antigen has been identified for it. Base qualities are not provided; no much larger clone lies one nucleotide away. The data were taken from a study of patients and donors after allogeneic stem cell transplantation (dated by TCRdb to about 2020). There are 15 amino acids in the CDR3, from cysteine to phenylalanine inclusive. The entry retains the CDR3 DNA only, 45 bases that are in frame from base 1. Here V drops 6 bases and J drops 3 bases, and the junction holds 9 bases not matched to any gene. Based on the germline V gene, the CDR1 and CDR2 sequences are SQVTM and ANQGSEA. Library method: RT-PCR. For sequencing, a NextSeq 550 was employed. TCRdb reworked the public reads: Q25 trimming with fastp, MiXCR clone assembly, productive beta chains retained. When rows share a CDR3 protein, they turn into one entry using the most common DNA and genes. The sample includes more than 850,000 distinct CDR3 sequences, with 18% observed a single time. Around 6% of the sample is in the top ten clones.

What was sequenced was blood, either unsorted or a sorted T cell fraction (not recorded which). This receptor was taken from a human donor who was either an allogeneic HSCT recipient or a stem cell or donor lymphocyte infusion donor (not recorded which). It is not recorded whose cells these are; they may come from a transplant donor. Recombination linked TRBV29-1 to TRBJ1-1; TRBD1 fits 11 bases in the junction. CDR3 reads: CSVHRGTGGYTEAFF. The sequence in DNA is TGCAGCGTCCACAGGGGGACAGGGGGATACACTGAAGCTTTCTTT. Full variable domain (CDR3 extended with the reference TRBV29-1 and TRBJ1-1 proteins): SAVISQKPSRDICQRGTSLTIQCQVDSQVTMMFWYRQQPGQSLTLIATANQGSEATYESGFVIDKFPISRPNLTFSTLTVSNMSPEDSSIYLCSVHRGTGGYTEAFFGQGTRLTVV.